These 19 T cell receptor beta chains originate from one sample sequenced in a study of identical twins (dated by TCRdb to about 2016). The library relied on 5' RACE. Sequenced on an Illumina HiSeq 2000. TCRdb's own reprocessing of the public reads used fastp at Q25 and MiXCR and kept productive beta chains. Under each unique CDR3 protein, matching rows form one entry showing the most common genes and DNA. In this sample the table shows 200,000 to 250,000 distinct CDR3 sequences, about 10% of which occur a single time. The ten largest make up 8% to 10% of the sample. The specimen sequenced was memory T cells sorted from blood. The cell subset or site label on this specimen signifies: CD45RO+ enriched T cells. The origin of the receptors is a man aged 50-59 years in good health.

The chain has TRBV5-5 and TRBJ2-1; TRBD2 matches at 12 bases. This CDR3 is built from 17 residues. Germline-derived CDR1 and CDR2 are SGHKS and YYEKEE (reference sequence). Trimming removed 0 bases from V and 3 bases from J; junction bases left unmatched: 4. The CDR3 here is CASSLVATSGSYNEQFF. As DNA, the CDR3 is TGTGCCAGCAGCTTGGTGGCGACTAGCGGGAGCTACAATGAGCAGTTCTTC.

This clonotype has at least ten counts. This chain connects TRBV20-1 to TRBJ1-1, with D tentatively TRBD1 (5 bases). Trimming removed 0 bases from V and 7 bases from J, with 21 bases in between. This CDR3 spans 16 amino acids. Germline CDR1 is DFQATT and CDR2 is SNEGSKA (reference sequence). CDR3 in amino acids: CSARDGSKRGDGEAFF. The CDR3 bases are TGCAGTGCTAGAGATGGGTCCAAGAGAGGGGACGGTGAAGCTTTCTTT.

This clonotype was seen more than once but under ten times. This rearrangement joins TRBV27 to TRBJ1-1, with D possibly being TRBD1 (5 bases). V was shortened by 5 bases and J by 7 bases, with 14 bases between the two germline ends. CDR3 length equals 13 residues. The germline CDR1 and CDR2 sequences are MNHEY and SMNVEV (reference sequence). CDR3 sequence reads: CASSITRGFEAFF. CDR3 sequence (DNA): TGTGCCAGCAGTATAACACGGGGGTTTGAAGCTTTCTTT.

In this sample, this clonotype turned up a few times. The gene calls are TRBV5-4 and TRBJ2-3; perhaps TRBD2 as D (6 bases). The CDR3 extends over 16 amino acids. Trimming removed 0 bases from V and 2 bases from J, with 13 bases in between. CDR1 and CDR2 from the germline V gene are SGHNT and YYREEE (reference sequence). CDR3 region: CASSLGGNALTDTQYF. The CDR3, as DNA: TGTGCCAGCAGCTTGGGCGGGAACGCGCTCACAGATACGCAGTATTTT. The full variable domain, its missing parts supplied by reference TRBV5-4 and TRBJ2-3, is ETGVTQSPTHLIKTRGQQVTLRCSSQSGHNTVSWYQQALGQGPQFIFQYYREEENGRGNFPPRFSGLQFPNYSSELNVNALELDDSALYLCASSLGGNALTDTQYFGPGTRLTVL.

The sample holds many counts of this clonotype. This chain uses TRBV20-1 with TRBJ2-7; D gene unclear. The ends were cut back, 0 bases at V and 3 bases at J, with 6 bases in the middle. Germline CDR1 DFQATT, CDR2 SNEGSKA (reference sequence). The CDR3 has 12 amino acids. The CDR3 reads CSARDNGYEQYF. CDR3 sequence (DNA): TGCAGTGCTAGAGATAACGGCTACGAGCAGTACTTC.

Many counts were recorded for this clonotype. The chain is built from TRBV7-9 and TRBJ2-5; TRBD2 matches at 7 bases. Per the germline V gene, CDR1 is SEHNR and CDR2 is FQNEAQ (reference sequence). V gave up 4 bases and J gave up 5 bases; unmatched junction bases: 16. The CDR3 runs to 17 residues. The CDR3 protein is CASSSSWGLKKPETQYF. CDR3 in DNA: TGTGCCAGCAGCTCCTCTTGGGGACTAAAGAAACCGGAGACCCAGTACTTC.

The CDR3 protein is CASSDFGTQSDYEQYF. The DNA of the CDR3 is TGTGCCAGCAGTGATTTTGGCACCCAAAGCGACTACGAGCAGTACTTC. This sequence joins TRBV2 and TRBJ2-7; unclear D gene. The V and J ends lost 3 bases and 3 bases respectively, with 18 bases between them. There are 16 residues in the CDR3. In germline, CDR1 is SNHLY, CDR2 FYNNEI.

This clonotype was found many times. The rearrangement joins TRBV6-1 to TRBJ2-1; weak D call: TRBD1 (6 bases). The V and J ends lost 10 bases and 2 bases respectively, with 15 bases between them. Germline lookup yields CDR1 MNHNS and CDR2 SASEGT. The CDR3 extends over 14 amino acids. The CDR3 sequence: CAITNRDTYNEQFF. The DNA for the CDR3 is TGTGCCATCACAAATCGGGACACCTACAATGAGCAGTTCTTC.

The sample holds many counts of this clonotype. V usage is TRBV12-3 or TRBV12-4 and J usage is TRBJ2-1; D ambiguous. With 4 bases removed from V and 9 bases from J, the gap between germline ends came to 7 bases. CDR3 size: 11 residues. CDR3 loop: CASSSGIEQFF. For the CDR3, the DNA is TGTGCCAGCAGTTCAGGTATTGAGCAGTTCTTC.

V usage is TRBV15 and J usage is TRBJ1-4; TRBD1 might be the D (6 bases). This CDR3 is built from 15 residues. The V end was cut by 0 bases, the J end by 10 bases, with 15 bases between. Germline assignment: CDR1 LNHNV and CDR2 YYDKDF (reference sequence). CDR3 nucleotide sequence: TGTGCCACCAGCAGAGAAGGGGGGAGGAAAGGAAAACTGTTTTTT. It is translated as CATSREGGRKGKLFF.

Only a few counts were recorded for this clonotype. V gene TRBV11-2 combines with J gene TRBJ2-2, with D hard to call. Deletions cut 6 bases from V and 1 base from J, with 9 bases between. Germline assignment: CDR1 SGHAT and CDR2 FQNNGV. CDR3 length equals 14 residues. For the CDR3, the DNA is TGTGCCAGCAGAATACGGCAGAACACCGGGGAGCTGTTTTTT. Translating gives CASRIRQNTGELFF.

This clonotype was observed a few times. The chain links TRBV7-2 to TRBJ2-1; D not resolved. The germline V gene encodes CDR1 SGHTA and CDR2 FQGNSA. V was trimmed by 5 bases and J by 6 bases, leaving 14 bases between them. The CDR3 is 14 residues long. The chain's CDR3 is CASSPTSNPNEQFF. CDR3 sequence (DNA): TGTGCCAGCAGCCCTACATCTAATCCCAATGAGCAGTTCTTC.

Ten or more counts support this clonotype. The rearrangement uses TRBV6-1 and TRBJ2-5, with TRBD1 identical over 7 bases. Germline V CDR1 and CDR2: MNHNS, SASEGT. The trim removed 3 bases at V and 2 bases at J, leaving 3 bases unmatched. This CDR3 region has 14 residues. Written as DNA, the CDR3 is TGTGCCAGCAGTGATTGGGACAGTCAAGAGACCCAGTACTTC. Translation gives CASSDWDSQETQYF.

DNA of the CDR3: TGTGCCAGCAGTCAAGGACGGGATTCTGGAAACACCATATATTTT. This sequence encodes CASSQGRDSGNTIYF. The chain recombines TRBV6-1 with TRBJ1-3; unclear D gene. Trimming left V 5 bases short and J 1 base short, with 12 bases between. There are 15 residues in the CDR3. The germline V gene encodes CDR1 MNHNS and CDR2 SASEGT.

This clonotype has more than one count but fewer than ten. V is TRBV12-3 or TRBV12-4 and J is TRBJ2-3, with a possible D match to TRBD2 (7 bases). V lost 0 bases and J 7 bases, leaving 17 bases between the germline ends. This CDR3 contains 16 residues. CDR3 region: CASSLAGGGRDHTQYF. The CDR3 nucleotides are TGTGCCAGCAGTTTAGCGGGCGGGGGCAGGGACCATACGCAGTATTTT.

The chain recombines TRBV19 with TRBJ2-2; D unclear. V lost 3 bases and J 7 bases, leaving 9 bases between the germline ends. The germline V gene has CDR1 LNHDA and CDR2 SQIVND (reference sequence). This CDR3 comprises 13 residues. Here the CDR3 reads CASSIGPSGELFF. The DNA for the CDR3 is TGTGCCAGTAGTATCGGGCCTAGCGGGGAGCTGTTTTTT.

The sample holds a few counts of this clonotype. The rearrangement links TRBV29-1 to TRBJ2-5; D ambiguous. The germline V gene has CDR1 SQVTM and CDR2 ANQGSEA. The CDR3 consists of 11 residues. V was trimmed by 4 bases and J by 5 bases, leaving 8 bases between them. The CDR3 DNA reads TGCAGCGTTGCGAATTCGGAGACCCAGTACTTC. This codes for CSVANSETQYF. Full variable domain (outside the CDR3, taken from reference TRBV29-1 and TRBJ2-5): SAVISQKPSRDICQRGTSLTIQCQVDSQVTMMFWYRQQPGQSLTLIATANQGSEATYESGFVIDKFPISRPNLTFSTLTVSNMSPEDSSIYLCSVANSETQYFGPGTRLLVL.

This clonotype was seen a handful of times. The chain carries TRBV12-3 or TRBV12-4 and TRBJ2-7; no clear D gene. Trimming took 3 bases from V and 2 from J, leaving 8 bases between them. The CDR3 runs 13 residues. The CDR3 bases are TGTGCCAGCAGTTTTAGGGAAACCTACGAGCAGTACTTC. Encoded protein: CASSFRETYEQYF.

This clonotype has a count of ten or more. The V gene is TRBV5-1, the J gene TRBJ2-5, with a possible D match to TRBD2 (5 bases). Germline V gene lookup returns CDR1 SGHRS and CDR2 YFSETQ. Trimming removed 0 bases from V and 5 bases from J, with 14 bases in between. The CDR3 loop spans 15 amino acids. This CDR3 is CASSLGMGRGETQYF. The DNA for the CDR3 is TGCGCCAGCAGCTTGGGAATGGGTCGCGGGGAGACCCAGTACTTC. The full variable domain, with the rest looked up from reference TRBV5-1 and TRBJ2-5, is KAGVTQTPRYLIKTRGQQVTLSCSPISGHRSVSWYQQTPGQGLQFLFEYFSETQRNKGNFPGRFSGRQFSNSRSEMNVSTLELGDSALYLCASSLGMGRGETQYFGPGTRLLVL.